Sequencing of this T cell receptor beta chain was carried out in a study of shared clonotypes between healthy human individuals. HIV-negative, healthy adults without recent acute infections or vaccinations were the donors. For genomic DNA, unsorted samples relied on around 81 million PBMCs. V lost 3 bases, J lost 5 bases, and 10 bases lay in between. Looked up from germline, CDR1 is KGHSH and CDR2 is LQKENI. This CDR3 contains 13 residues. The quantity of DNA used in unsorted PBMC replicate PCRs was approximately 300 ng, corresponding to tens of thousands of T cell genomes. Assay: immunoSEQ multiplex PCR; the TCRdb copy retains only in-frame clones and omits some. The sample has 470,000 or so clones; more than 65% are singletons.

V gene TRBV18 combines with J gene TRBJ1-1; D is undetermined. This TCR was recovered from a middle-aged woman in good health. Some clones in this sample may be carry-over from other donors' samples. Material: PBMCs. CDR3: CASSPPDVTEAFF. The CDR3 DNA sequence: TGTGCCAGCTCACCCCCAGACGTGACTGAAGCTTTCTTT.